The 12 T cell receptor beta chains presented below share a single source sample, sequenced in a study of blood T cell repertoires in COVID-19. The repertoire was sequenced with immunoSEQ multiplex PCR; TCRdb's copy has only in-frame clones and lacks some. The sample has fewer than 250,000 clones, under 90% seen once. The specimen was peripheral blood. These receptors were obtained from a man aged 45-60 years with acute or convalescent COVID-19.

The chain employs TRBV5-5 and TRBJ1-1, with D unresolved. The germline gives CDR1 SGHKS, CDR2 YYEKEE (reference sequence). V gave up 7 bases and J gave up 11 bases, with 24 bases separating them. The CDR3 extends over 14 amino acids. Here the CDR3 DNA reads TGTGCCAGCCGCGGCCTGGAGGGCCGAATGCGGGCTTTCTTT. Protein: CASRGLEGRMRAFF.

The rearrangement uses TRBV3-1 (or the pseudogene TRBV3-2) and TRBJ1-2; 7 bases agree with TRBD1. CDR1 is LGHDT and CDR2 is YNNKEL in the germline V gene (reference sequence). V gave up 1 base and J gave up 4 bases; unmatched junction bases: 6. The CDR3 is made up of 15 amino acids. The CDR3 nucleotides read TGTGCCAGCAGCCAAGTCACCGGGACAGCCTATGGCTACACCTTC. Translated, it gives CASSQVTGTAYGYTF.

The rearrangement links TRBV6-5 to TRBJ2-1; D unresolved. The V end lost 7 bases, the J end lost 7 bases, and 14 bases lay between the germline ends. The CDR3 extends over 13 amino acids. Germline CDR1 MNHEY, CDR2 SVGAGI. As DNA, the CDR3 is TGTGCCAGCACCTCACCGTCCGAGAATGAGCAGTTCTTC. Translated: CASTSPSENEQFF.

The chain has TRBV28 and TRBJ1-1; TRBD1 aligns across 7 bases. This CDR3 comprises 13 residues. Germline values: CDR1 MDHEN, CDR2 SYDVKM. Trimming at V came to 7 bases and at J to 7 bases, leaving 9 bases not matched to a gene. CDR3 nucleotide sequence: TGTGCCAGCACCCCGGGGTACAGGGGTGAAGCTTTCTTT. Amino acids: CASTPGYRGEAFF. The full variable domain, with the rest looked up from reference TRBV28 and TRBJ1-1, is DVKVTQSSRYLVKRTGEKVFLECVQDMDHENMFWYRQDPGLGLRLIYFSYDVKMKEKGDIPEGYSVSREKKERFSLILESASTNQTSMYLCASTPGYRGEAFFGQGTRLTVV.

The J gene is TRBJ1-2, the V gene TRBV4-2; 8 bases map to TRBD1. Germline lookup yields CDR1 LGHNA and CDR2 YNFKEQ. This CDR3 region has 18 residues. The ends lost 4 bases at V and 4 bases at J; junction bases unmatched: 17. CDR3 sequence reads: CASSLGGVRGREGYGYTF. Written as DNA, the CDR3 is TGTGCCAGCAGCCTAGGGGGGGTCAGGGGGCGCGAAGGCTATGGCTACACCTTC.

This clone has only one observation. The CDR3, as DNA: TGTGCCAGTACTCCAGCGGGGGCTTCAGATACGCAGTATTTT. It translates to CASTPAGASDTQYF. This chain joins TRBV19 and TRBJ2-3; the match to TRBD2 covers 8 bases. The CDR3 contains 14 residues. Germline V CDR1 and CDR2: LNHDA, SQIVND (reference sequence). The J segment lost 4 bases and the V segment lost 7 bases, leaving 7 bases of the junction unmatched.

The CDR3 region has the DNA TGTGCCAGCAGCCAAGTTTCGGAGACCCAGTACTTC. Its protein product is CASSQVSETQYF. The rearrangement links TRBV3-1 (or the pseudogene TRBV3-2) to TRBJ2-5; the D is unclear. V was shortened by 1 base and J by 5 bases, with 5 bases between the two germline ends. CDR1 LGHDT and CDR2 YNNKEL come from the germline V gene (reference sequence). The CDR3 covers 12 residues.

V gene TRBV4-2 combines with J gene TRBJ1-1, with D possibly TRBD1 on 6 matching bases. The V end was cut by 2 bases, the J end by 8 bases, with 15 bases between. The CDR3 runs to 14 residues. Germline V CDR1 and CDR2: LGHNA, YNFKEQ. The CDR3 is CASSQPRGGMEAFF. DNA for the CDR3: TGTGCCAGCAGCCAACCAAGGGGGGGAATGGAAGCTTTCTTT.

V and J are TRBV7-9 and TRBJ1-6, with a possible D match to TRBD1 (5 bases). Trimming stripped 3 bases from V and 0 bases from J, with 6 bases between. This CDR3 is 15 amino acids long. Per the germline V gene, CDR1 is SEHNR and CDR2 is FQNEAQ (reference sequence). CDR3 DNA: TGTGCCAGCAGCTTCCAGGGCTCCTATAATTCACCCCTCCACTTT. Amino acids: CASSFQGSYNSPLHF. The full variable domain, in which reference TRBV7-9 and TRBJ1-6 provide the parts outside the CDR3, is DTGVSQNPRHKITKRGQNVTFRCDPISEHNRLYWYRQTLGQGPEFLTYFQNEAQLEKSRLLSDRFSAERPKGSFSTLEIQRTEQGDSAMYLCASSFQGSYNSPLHFGNGTRLTVT.

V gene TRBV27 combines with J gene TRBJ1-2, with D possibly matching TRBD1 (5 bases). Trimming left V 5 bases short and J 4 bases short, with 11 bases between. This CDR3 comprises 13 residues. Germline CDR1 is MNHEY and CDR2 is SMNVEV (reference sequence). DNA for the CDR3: TGTGCCAGCAGTGAGGGACTGCCCTATGGCTACACCTTC. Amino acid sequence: CASSEGLPYGYTF.

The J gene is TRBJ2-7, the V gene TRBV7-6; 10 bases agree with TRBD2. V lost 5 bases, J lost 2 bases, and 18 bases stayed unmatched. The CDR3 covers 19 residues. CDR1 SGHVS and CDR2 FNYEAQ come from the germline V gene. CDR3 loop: CASSTLPGLARQVTYEQYF. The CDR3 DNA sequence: TGTGCCAGCAGCACCCTTCCGGGACTAGCGCGCCAGGTGACCTACGAGCAGTACTTC.

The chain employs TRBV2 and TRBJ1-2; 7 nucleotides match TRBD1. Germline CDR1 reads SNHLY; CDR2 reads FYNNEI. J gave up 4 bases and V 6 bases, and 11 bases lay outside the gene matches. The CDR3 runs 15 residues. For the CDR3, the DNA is TGTGCCAGCAGCCCAATAACAGGGGCGTCCTATGGCTACACCTTC. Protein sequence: CASSPITGASYGYTF.